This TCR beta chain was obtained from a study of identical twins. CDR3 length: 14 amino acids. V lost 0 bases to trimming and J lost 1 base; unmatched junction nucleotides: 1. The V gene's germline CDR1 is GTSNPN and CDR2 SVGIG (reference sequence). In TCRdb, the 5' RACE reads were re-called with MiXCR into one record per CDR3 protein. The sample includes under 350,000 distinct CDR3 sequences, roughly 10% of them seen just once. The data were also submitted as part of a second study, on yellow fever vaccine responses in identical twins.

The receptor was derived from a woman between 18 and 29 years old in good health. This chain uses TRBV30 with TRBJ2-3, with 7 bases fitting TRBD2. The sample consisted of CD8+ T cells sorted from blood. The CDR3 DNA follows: TGTGCCTGGAGTGTCAGCGGGGGCACAGATACGCAGTATTTT. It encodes CAWSVSGGTDTQYF. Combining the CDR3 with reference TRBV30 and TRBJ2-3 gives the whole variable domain SQTIHQWPATLVQPVGSPLSLECTVEGTSNPNLYWYRQAAGRGLQLLFYSVGIGQISSEVPQNLSASRPQDRQFILSSKKLLLSDSGFYLCAWSVSGGTDTQYFGPGTRLTVL.